Below, one T cell receptor (beta chain) is given with its context. One entry per CDR3 protein, called by TCRdb with MiXCR from the RT-PCR reads. The sample includes 2,000 or so distinct CDR3 sequences, roughly 16% of them seen just once. This specimen belongs to a study of immune reconstitution after stem cell transplant in scleroderma. Germline V CDR1 and CDR2: LNHNV, YYDKDF (reference sequence). The CDR3 contains 15 residues. V was shortened by 5 bases and J by 0 bases, with 13 bases between the two germline ends. The origin of this receptor is a female donor with systemic sclerosis. The sample was acquired before or after autologous hematopoietic stem cell transplantation (not recorded which). The chain is built from TRBV15 and TRBJ1-1, with D maybe TRBD1 (6 bases). As DNA, the CDR3 is TGTGCCACCAGCGGAGGACAGCTCATGAACACTGAAGCTTTCTTT. It encodes CATSGGQLMNTEAFF. Drawing the rest from reference TRBV15 and TRBJ1-1, the complete variable domain is DAMVIQNPRYQVTQFGKPVTLSCSQTLNHNVMYWYQQKSSQAPKLLFHYYDKDFNNEADTPDNFQSRRPNTSFCFLDIRSPGLGDTAMYLCATSGGQLMNTEAFFGQGTRLTVV.